This T cell receptor beta chain was sequenced during a study of patients and donors after allogeneic stem cell transplantation. TCRdb reprocessed the RT-PCR reads with MiXCR, giving one entry per CDR3 protein. The sample consists of about 16,000 distinct CDR3 sequences, about 30% of them appearing once. Between the trimmed V and J ends, which lost 6 bases and 5 bases, there was a span of 7 bases. Germline CDR1 DFQATT, CDR2 SNEGSKA (reference sequence). The CDR3 covers 10 residues. The chain links TRBV20-1 to TRBJ2-5; D may be TRBD2 (5 bases). The receptor was derived from a human donor who was either an allogeneic HSCT recipient or a stem cell or donor lymphocyte infusion donor (not recorded which). It is not recorded whose cells these are; they may come from a transplant donor. The sample was blood, either unsorted or a sorted T cell fraction (not recorded which). The CDR3 DNA is TGCAGTGCAAGGGAGGAGACCCAGTACTTC. As protein: CSAREETQYF.